The next 21 T cell receptor beta chains were all read from a single sample in a study of blood T cell repertoires in COVID-19. The data were produced by immunoSEQ multiplex PCR, yet TCRdb's version contains in-frame clones alone and is incomplete. In the table there are a few hundred thousand clones, about 80% of which are singletons. The source material was PBMCs or T cells enriched from blood (not recorded which). The receptors originated from a middle-aged man who had recovered from COVID-19.

This clone showed up just once. The chain recombines TRBV5-1 with TRBJ1-3; no clear D gene. The CDR3 loop spans 15 amino acids. V lost 1 base and J lost 4, with 12 bases in between. CDR1 is SGHRS, CDR2 YFSETQ, per germline. The CDR3 DNA reads as TGCGCCAGCAGCTTGTACGGTTATTTAGGAAACACCATATATTTT. Protein product: CASSLYGYLGNTIYF.

This chain links TRBV28 with TRBJ1-2; D not resolved. Germline V gene sequence: CDR1 MDHEN, CDR2 SYDVKM. The CDR3 length is 14 residues. V was clipped by 8 bases and J by 3 bases, with 16 bases between them. The CDR3: CASGLGREYYGYTF. CDR3 DNA: TGTGCCAGCGGTCTAGGGAGGGAATACTATGGCTACACCTTC.

This chain uses TRBV7-9 with TRBJ1-4; D possibly corresponds to TRBD1 (5 bases). This CDR3 region has 15 residues. Trimming cost V 2 bases and J 3 bases, with 10 bases left between them. Germline V gives CDR1 SEHNR, CDR2 FQNEAQ (reference sequence). This CDR3 is CASSLYGGANEKLFF. CDR3 DNA sequence: TGTGCCAGCAGCTTATACGGGGGTGCTAATGAAAAACTGTTTTTT.

The J gene is TRBJ1-5, the V gene TRBV5-8; 9 bases fit TRBD1. This CDR3 has 15 amino acids. Germline CDR1 reads SGHTS; CDR2 reads YDEGEE. Trimming cost V 4 bases and J 5 bases; bases outside gene matches: 7. CDR3 sequence reads: CASSAPGQGYQPQHF. The CDR3, as DNA: TGTGCCAGCAGCGCACCGGGACAGGGCTATCAGCCCCAGCATTTT.

J is TRBJ2-7 and V is TRBV27, with D unresolved. Trimming removed 5 bases at V and 9 bases at J, with 20 bases between. Germline loops: CDR1 MNHEY, CDR2 SMNVEV (reference sequence). The length of the CDR3 is 14 residues. CDR3 coding DNA: TGTGCCAGCAGTCCATACCCGGTAACCCCCGGGCAGTACTTC. Translating gives CASSPYPVTPGQYF.

The chain is built from TRBV5-4 and TRBJ2-7, with TRBD1 as a possible D gene (6 bases). The V gene's germline CDR1 is SGHNT and CDR2 YYREEE (reference sequence). Trimming took 4 bases from V and 6 from J, leaving 14 bases between them. This CDR3 contains 13 residues. The CDR3 nucleotides are TGTGCCAGCAGCCTGGACAGAAGGTCCGAGCAGTACTTC. It specifies CASSLDRRSEQYF. Combining the CDR3 with reference TRBV5-4 and TRBJ2-7 gives the whole variable domain ETGVTQSPTHLIKTRGQQVTLRCSSQSGHNTVSWYQQALGQGPQFIFQYYREEENGRGNFPPRFSGLQFPNYSSELNVNALELDDSALYLCASSLDRRSEQYFGPGTRLTVT.

This clone was counted between two and nine times. This rearrangement joins TRBV7-8 to TRBJ2-7; D may be TRBD2 (5 bases). Germline V gives CDR1 SGHVS, CDR2 FQNEAQ. There are 13 residues in the CDR3. Trimming removed 5 bases at V and 9 bases at J, with 17 bases between. Here the CDR3 reads CASSPDTSTGQYF. For the CDR3, the DNA is TGTGCCAGCAGCCCAGATACTAGTACCGGGCAGTACTTC.

The count of this clone is one. V is TRBV12-3 or TRBV12-4 and J is TRBJ1-3; 7 positions agree with TRBD1. This CDR3 has 12 amino acids. The trim removed 5 bases at V and 7 bases at J, leaving 2 bases unmatched. Here the CDR3 DNA reads TGTGCCAGCAGTGTCAGGGGGAACACCATATATTTT. Residues: CASSVRGNTIYF.

The chain carries TRBV18 and TRBJ2-7; 8 bases align to TRBD1. The germline V gene encodes CDR1 KGHSH and CDR2 LQKENI. CDR3 size: 14 residues. Trimming at V came to 4 bases and at J to 0 bases, leaving 2 bases not matched to a gene. The chain's CDR3 is CASSRTGLSYEQYF. Written as DNA, the CDR3 is TGTGCCAGCTCACGGACAGGGCTCTCCTACGAGCAGTACTTC.

Here the CDR3 DNA reads TGTGCCTACCACACAGGGGGAATGGGCGAAGCTTTCTTT. Amino acids: CAYHTGGMGEAFF. J is TRBJ1-1 and V is TRBV30; 8 bases agree with TRBD1. There are 13 residues in the CDR3. Germline V gene data show CDR1 as GTSNPN and CDR2 as SVGIG (reference sequence). V trimming: 7 bases; J trimming: 8 bases; junction bases outside the gene matches: 12.

This clone was detected once. The rearrangement uses TRBV5-1 and TRBJ1-2; the D gene is possibly TRBD1 (6 bases). The V gene's germline CDR1 is SGHRS and CDR2 YFSETQ. V was cut by 4 bases and J by 6 bases, with 22 bases left in between. The CDR3 spans 16 residues. The CDR3 nucleotides read TGCGCCAGCAGCCCATCTGGGGGCACAGGGAAGGATGGCTACACCTTC. This codes for CASSPSGGTGKDGYTF.

V gene TRBV7-6 combines with J gene TRBJ1-1, with TRBD1 identical over 10 bases. This CDR3 is 15 amino acids long. With V trimmed by 5 bases and J by 3 bases, 6 bases remained unmatched. Germline CDR1 SGHVS, CDR2 FNYEAQ. CDR3: CASSPRQGAYTEAFF. In nucleotides, the CDR3 is TGTGCCAGCAGCCCGAGACAGGGGGCTTACACTGAAGCTTTCTTT.

The V and J genes are TRBV15 and TRBJ1-3; the D is unclear. Per germline, CDR1 LNHNV and CDR2 YYDKDF (reference sequence). The CDR3 totals 13 residues. V shed 0 bases and J shed 8 bases, with 8 bases lying between them. DNA for the CDR3: TGTGCCACCAGCAGAGATCGGCGGGACACCATATATTTT. Residues: CATSRDRRDTIYF.

Regarding this clone: Other DNA sequences within the sample encode an identical CDR3. V gene TRBV5-4 combines with J gene TRBJ1-1, with a possible D match to TRBD1 (5 bases). CDR3 size: 13 residues. V shed 1 base and J shed 4 bases, with 8 bases lying between them. Germline V gives CDR1 SGHNT, CDR2 YYREEE (reference sequence). The CDR3 sequence: CASSLQGSTEAFF. Written as DNA, the CDR3 is TGTGCCAGCAGCTTGCAGGGATCCACTGAAGCTTTCTTT.

The chain uses TRBV27 and TRBJ1-5; D is undetermined. The CDR3 is made up of 15 amino acids. CDR1 is MNHEY, CDR2 SMNVEV, per germline (reference sequence). Trimming pared 6 bases from V and 0 bases from J, leaving 12 bases between. The CDR3 DNA reads as TGTGCCAGCAGCCGGGTACCTGGTAGCAATCAGCCCCAGCATTTT. This gives the protein CASSRVPGSNQPQHF.

This clone has more than one count but fewer than ten. This chain joins TRBV9 and TRBJ1-2; D uncertain. The germline CDR1 and CDR2 sequences are SGDLS and YYNGEE. The CDR3 loop spans 15 amino acids. Trimming shortened V by 0 bases and J by 4 bases, and 13 bases separated the two germline ends. CDR3 sequence reads: CASSVAETPAYGYTF. The CDR3, as DNA: TGTGCCAGCAGCGTAGCCGAGACACCTGCCTATGGCTACACCTTC.

Only a few counts were recorded for this clone. The chain is built from TRBV3-1 (or the pseudogene TRBV3-2) and TRBJ2-1; a weak D match, TRBD1 (5 bases). V was clipped by 1 base and J by 9 bases, with 13 bases between them. The V gene's germline CDR1 is LGHDT and CDR2 YNNKEL (reference sequence). The CDR3 consists of 14 residues. The CDR3 reads CASSQGGLVGEQFF. The CDR3 DNA reads TGTGCCAGCAGCCAAGGGGGCTTGGTGGGTGAGCAGTTCTTC.

The genes are TRBV5-4 and TRBJ2-1, with 8 bases aligning to TRBD1. The CDR3 loop spans 15 amino acids. CDR1 is SGHNT, CDR2 YYREEE, per germline (reference sequence). V shed 0 bases and J 4 bases; nucleotides not matched to a gene: 3. The CDR3 loop is CASSLAGTGYNEQFF. In DNA form, the CDR3 reads TGTGCCAGCAGCTTGGCCGGGACAGGTTACAATGAGCAGTTCTTC.

V and J are TRBV6-5 and TRBJ1-4; 8 bases are shared with TRBD1. The CDR3 totals 16 residues. Germline CDR1 reads MNHEY; CDR2 reads SVGAGI. V lost 2 bases to trimming and J lost 4 bases; unmatched junction nucleotides: 6. The CDR3 DNA sequence: TGTGCCAGCAGTTACGGCAGGGGGCAGGGTAATGAAAAACTGTTTTTT. Translation: CASSYGRGQGNEKLFF.

The chain carries TRBV11-2 and TRBJ2-1, with TRBD2 matching 7 bases. V shed 4 bases, J shed 7 bases, and the junction held 13 bases outside the gene matches. CDR3 size: 16 residues. Germline CDR1 is SGHAT and CDR2 is FQNNGV. CDR3 nucleotide sequence: TGTGCCAGCAGCTCACAACCAGGGACTACGGGGAATGAGCAGTTCTTC. Translated, it gives CASSSQPGTTGNEQFF.

The gene calls are TRBV5-8 and TRBJ1-5; D gene ambiguous. The V and J ends lost 3 bases and 4 bases respectively, with 5 bases between them. The CDR3 is made up of 12 amino acids. CDR1 and CDR2 (germline): SGHTS, YDEGEE. The CDR3 spells CASSSYNQPQHF. DNA of the CDR3: TGTGCCAGCAGCTCCTATAATCAGCCCCAGCATTTT.